There are a few counts of the clone carrying this T cell receptor (beta chain). The target antigen is unknown. This sample stems from a study of tumor-infiltrating lymphocytes in primary liver carcinoma. With 8 bases removed from V and 3 bases from J, the gap between germline ends came to 11 bases. CDR1 is MNHEY, CDR2 SVGAGI, per germline. CDR3 length: 13 amino acids. Study-level findings and limits: Blood fell significantly below tumors in its top-250-clone fraction (p = 0.039).

A constant-region primer served to make TCR beta cDNA from around 540 ng total RNA. Library construction for TCR beta comprised three nested multiplex PCR rounds performed with slightly modified ARM-PCR. Use of TRBV1-TRBV30 forward primers with a C-beta reverse primer characterized the first two PCR rounds, which lasted 10 cycles each. TCRdb analysed the multiplex PCR reads with MiXCR anew, one entry per CDR3 protein. The sample includes more than 150,000 distinct CDR3 sequences, 50% to 75% seen only once; the top ten take 65% to 80%. Germline DNA was extracted too, while blood RNA derived from unsorted whole blood.

The TCR was taken from a man aged 35 to 55 with primary liver carcinoma and hepatitis B virus infection. The sample was peripheral blood. This chain uses TRBV6-5 with TRBJ1-5, with D hard to call. The CDR3 spells CASRLDDNQPQHF. Written as DNA, the CDR3 is TGTGCCAGCCGGTTGGACGACAATCAGCCCCAGCATTTT.